Listed here are 20 T cell receptor beta chains from one sample, sequenced in a study of PD-1 blockade in classical Hodgkin lymphoma. Relapse was seen in all patients after autologous stem cell transplantation, and brentuximab vedotin exposure was variable. Clones were read by immunoSEQ multiplex PCR, and TCRdb kept only the in-frame ones, dropping some. In the table there are roughly 140,000 clones, approximately 81% of which are singletons. Sample: peripheral blood mononuclear cells (PBMCs), taken before the second cycle of nivolumab. Receptors originate from a human donor with classical Hodgkin lymphoma.

This chain uses TRBV28 with TRBJ1-3; maybe TRBD1 (5 bases). The V end lost 2 bases, the J end lost 2 bases, and 13 bases lay between the germline ends. CDR3 size: 16 residues. CDR1 is MDHEN and CDR2 is SYDVKM in the germline V gene. The CDR3: CASSLRWQGAGNTIYF. CDR3 in DNA: TGTGCCAGCAGTTTAAGGTGGCAGGGAGCTGGAAACACCATATATTTT. Full variable domain (outside the CDR3, taken from reference TRBV28 and TRBJ1-3): DVKVTQSSRYLVKRTGEKVFLECVQDMDHENMFWYRQDPGLGLRLIYFSYDVKMKEKGDIPEGYSVSREKKERFSLILESASTNQTSMYLCASSLRWQGAGNTIYFGEGSWLTVV.

The rearrangement uses TRBV28 and TRBJ1-2; tentatively, D is TRBD1 (5 bases). Germline V lookup: CDR1 MDHEN, CDR2 SYDVKM. The V end lost 4 bases, the J end lost 2 bases, and 14 bases lay between the germline ends. This CDR3 comprises 15 residues. Written as DNA, the CDR3 is TGTGCCAGCAGTTGGGGGACCGACTTCAACTATGGCTACACCTTC. Amino acids: CASSWGTDFNYGYTF.

V is TRBV4-2 and J is TRBJ1-2; no definite D call. Deletions cut 5 bases from V and 6 bases from J, with 16 bases between. CDR1 and CDR2 from the germline V gene are LGHNA and YNFKEQ. The CDR3 extends over 14 amino acids. CDR3 residues: CASSLFPVRDGYTF. The CDR3 region has the DNA TGTGCCAGCAGCTTGTTCCCGGTTAGGGATGGCTACACCTTC.

The gene calls are TRBV10-3 and TRBJ1-2, with D tentatively TRBD1 (5 bases). Trimming left V 7 bases short and J 2 bases short, with 17 bases between. Germline assignment: CDR1 ENHRY and CDR2 SYGVKD. This CDR3 has 15 amino acids. CDR3 sequence (DNA): TGTGCCATCACTTCCCGCCCCGAGGGGAACTATGGCTACACCTTC. This sequence encodes CAITSRPEGNYGYTF.

V usage is TRBV28 and J usage is TRBJ2-7; no clear D. The CDR3 spans 13 residues. Germline assignment: CDR1 MDHEN and CDR2 SYDVKM. Trimming removed 3 bases at V and 2 bases at J, with 8 bases between. The CDR3 sequence is CASSLGTAYEQYF. DNA of the CDR3: TGTGCCAGCAGTTTGGGAACCGCCTACGAGCAGTACTTC.

The chain employs TRBV27 and TRBJ2-1; 10 bases are a match to TRBD2. Trimming removed 3 bases from V and 4 bases from J; junction bases left unmatched: 9. CDR3 length: 17 amino acids. Germline CDR1 is MNHEY and CDR2 is SMNVEV (reference sequence). CDR3 residues: CASSFLSLAGAYNEQFF. As DNA, the CDR3 is TGTGCCAGCAGTTTCTTATCCCTAGCGGGAGCATACAATGAGCAGTTCTTC.

J is TRBJ1-1 and V is TRBV5-4; D is perhaps TRBD1 (5 bases). Germline V lookup: CDR1 SGHNT, CDR2 YYREEE (reference sequence). This CDR3 region has 14 residues. Trimming took off 0 bases at V and 9 bases at J, with 15 bases between the two ends. CDR3 coding DNA: TGTGCCAGCAGCTTGGAGGCGGGGGAACCAAAAGCTTTCTTT. It specifies CASSLEAGEPKAFF. Full variable domain (remainder filled in from reference TRBV5-4 and TRBJ1-1): ETGVTQSPTHLIKTRGQQVTLRCSSQSGHNTVSWYQQALGQGPQFIFQYYREEENGRGNFPPRFSGLQFPNYSSELNVNALELDDSALYLCASSLEAGEPKAFFGQGTRLTVV.

V and J are TRBV19 and TRBJ2-5; D is unclear. V was shortened by 1 base and J by 5 bases, with 11 bases between the two germline ends. CDR3 length equals 14 residues. The germline V gene has CDR1 LNHDA and CDR2 SQIVND (reference sequence). The CDR3 region has the DNA TGTGCCAGTAGTATAGTCGGTAGCTCGGAGACCCAGTACTTC. Its translation: CASSIVGSSETQYF.

This clone occurred once. The CDR3 region is CASSFHEGDTQYF. The CDR3 DNA is TGTGCCAGCAGTTTCCACGAGGGGGATACGCAGTATTTT. The V and J genes are TRBV6-6 and TRBJ2-3; TRBD1 or TRBD2 may be the D gene (5 bases each). The CDR3 consists of 13 residues. Trimming removed 4 bases from V and 6 bases from J, with 11 bases in between. CDR1 and CDR2 (germline): MNHNY, SVGAGI (reference sequence).

This sequence joins TRBV7-9 and TRBJ1-4; possible D gene TRBD1, 6 bases. From germline, CDR1 is SEHNR and CDR2 FQNEAQ (reference sequence). This CDR3 is 14 amino acids long. V lost 3 bases and J lost 7, with 12 bases in between. CDR3 region: CASSLRGIGEKLFF. The CDR3 DNA reads as TGTGCCAGCAGCTTGAGGGGGATTGGTGAAAAACTGTTTTTT.

CDR3 sequence: CASSPQTGQETQYF. DNA for the CDR3: TGTGCCAGCTCACCTCAGACAGGGCAAGAGACCCAGTACTTC. The rearrangement uses TRBV18 and TRBJ2-5; TRBD1 matches 7 bases. This CDR3 is 14 amino acids long. Unmatched junction bases numbered 3, after V lost 3 bases and J lost 2 bases. Germline assignment: CDR1 KGHSH and CDR2 LQKENI.

This clone was seen only once. This chain links TRBV7-2 with TRBJ1-2, with 10 bases aligning to TRBD1. J gave up 6 bases and V 5 bases, and 6 bases lay outside the gene matches. This CDR3 is built from 14 residues. Germline assignment: CDR1 SGHTA and CDR2 FQGNSA. In DNA, the CDR3 is TGTGCCAGCAGCATCCGACAGGGGGCCAATGGCTACACCTTC. As protein: CASSIRQGANGYTF.

This clone appeared many times. The rearrangement joins TRBV7-9 to TRBJ1-3; no clear D. The V gene's germline CDR1 is SEHNR and CDR2 FQNEAQ (reference sequence). The CDR3 has 14 amino acids. Trimming cost V 5 bases and J 4 bases, with 12 bases left between them. CDR3 DNA sequence: TGTGCCAGCAGCGCGGGCCTAGCGGGAAACACCATATATTTT. Translated, it gives CASSAGLAGNTIYF. The variable domain in full, with the rest retrieved from reference TRBV7-9 and TRBJ1-3, is DTGVSQNPRHKITKRGQNVTFRCDPISEHNRLYWYRQTLGQGPEFLTYFQNEAQLEKSRLLSDRFSAERPKGSFSTLEIQRTEQGDSAMYLCASSAGLAGNTIYFGEGSWLTVV.

This clone was recorded a few times. DNA for the CDR3: TGTGCCAGCAGCTTAGGCTATACGGATACGCAGTATTTT. It translates to CASSLGYTDTQYF. This chain connects TRBV7-7 to TRBJ2-3; D unresolved. The germline V gene has CDR1 SSHAT and CDR2 FNYEAQ (reference sequence). Between the trimmed V and J ends, which lost 1 base and 6 bases, there was a span of 8 bases. There are 13 residues in the CDR3. Full variable domain (remainder filled in from reference TRBV7-7 and TRBJ2-3): GAGVSQSPRYKVTKRGQDVTLRCDPISSHATLYWYQQALGQGPEFLTYFNYEAQPDKSGLPSDRFSAERPEGSISTLTIQRTEQRDSAMYRCASSLGYTDTQYFGPGTRLTVL.

The chain has TRBV19 and TRBJ1-4; D is unclear. CDR1 and CDR2 from the germline V gene are LNHDA and SQIVND (reference sequence). The CDR3 runs to 12 residues. Trimming removed 3 bases from V and 10 bases from J, with 9 bases in between. CDR3 in DNA: TGTGCCAGTAGTATCCTCAAGGGAAAACTGTTTTTT. It is translated as CASSILKGKLFF.

The chain recombines TRBV6-1 with TRBJ1-6, with a tentative D call TRBD1 (6 bases). The germline V gene encodes CDR1 MNHNS and CDR2 SASEGT. This CDR3 is built from 16 residues. Trimming left V 1 base short and J 6 bases short, with 13 bases between. CDR3 in amino acids: CASSEDRGAGNSPLHF. For the CDR3, the DNA is TGTGCCAGCAGTGAAGATCGGGGGGCTGGTAATTCACCCCTCCACTTT.

This clone was detected only once. The chain couples TRBV19 to TRBJ1-6; 10 bases line up with TRBD1. Germline V gives CDR1 LNHDA, CDR2 SQIVND (reference sequence). Trimming took 5 bases from V and 10 from J; bases not matched to a gene: 14. The CDR3 has 17 residues. The CDR3 DNA sequence: TGTGCCAGTAGTCCCCGGGACAGGGGAGAGGGGGACTCACCCCTCCACTTT. Its translation is CASSPRDRGEGDSPLHF.

The chain employs TRBV6-5 and TRBJ2-1; D gene ambiguous. The length of the CDR3 is 13 residues. Trimming removed 9 bases from V and 0 bases from J, with 9 bases in between. CDR1 and CDR2 (germline): MNHEY, SVGAGI. The DNA of the CDR3 is TGTGCCAGTTGTAGAGACTCCTACAATGAGCAGTTCTTC. Its protein is CASCRDSYNEQFF.

The chain links TRBV7-2 to TRBJ2-5; TRBD2 might be the D (6 bases). Germline CDR1 SGHTA, CDR2 FQGNSA. The CDR3 length is 14 residues. The V and J ends lost 1 base and 2 bases respectively, with 8 bases between them. The CDR3: CASSLGAGQETQYF. DNA of the CDR3: TGTGCCAGCAGCTTAGGTGCGGGACAAGAGACCCAGTACTTC.

This chain uses TRBV15 with TRBJ1-5, with 9 bases matching TRBD1. V lost 1 base and J lost 7; bases outside the gene matches: 5. In germline, CDR1 is LNHNV, CDR2 YYDKDF (reference sequence). CDR3 length: 15 residues. The CDR3 nucleotides are TGTGCCACCAGCAGAGTAGGGGACAGGGACCAGCCCCAGCATTTT. Its translation is CATSRVGDRDQPQHF.